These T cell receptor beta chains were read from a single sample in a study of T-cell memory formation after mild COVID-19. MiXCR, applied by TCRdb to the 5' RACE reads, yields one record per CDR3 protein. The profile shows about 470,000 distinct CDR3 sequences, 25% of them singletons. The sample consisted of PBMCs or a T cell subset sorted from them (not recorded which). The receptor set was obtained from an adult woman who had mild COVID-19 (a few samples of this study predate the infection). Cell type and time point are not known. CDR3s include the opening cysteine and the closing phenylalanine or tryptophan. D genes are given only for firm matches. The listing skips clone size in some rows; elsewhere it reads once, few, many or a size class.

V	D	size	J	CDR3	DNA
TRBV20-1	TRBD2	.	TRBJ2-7	CSAAPSGGLYEQYF	TGCAGTGCTGCCCCTAGCGGGGGCTTATACGAGCAGTACTTC
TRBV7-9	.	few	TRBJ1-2	CASSYAGAFYGYTF	TGTGCCAGCAGTTATGCAGGGGCCTTCTATGGCTACACCTTC
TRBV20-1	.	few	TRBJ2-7	CSARQRTQTELTYEQYF	TGCAGTGCTAGGCAGAGGACACAGACAGAATTAACCTACGAGCAGTACTTC
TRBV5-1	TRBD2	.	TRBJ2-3	CASSLELAGRDTQYF	TGCGCCAGCAGCTTGGAACTAGCGGGGAGAGATACGCAGTATTTT
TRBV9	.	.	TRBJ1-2	CASSVANLNYGYTF	TGTGCCAGCAGCGTAGCCAACCTTAACTATGGCTACACCTTC
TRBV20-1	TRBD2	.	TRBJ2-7	CSARDRGLAGAYEQYF	TGCAGTGCTAGAGATAGGGGACTAGCGGGGGCCTACGAGCAGTACTTC
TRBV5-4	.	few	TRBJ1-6	CASSQGSYNSPLHF	TGTGCCAGCAGCCAGGGAAGTTATAATTCACCCCTCCACTTT
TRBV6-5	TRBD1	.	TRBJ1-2	CASSRFYRSGGYGYTF	TGTGCCAGCAGCCGGTTCTACCGATCAGGGGGCTATGGCTACACCTTC
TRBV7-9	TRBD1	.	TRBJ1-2	CASSTSGTGRHGYTF	TGTGCCAGCAGCACCTCCGGGACAGGGAGACATGGCTACACCTTC
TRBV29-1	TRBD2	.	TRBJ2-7	CSAPIGSGMRFTYEQYF	TGCAGCGCCCCCATCGGTAGCGGGATGAGGTTTACCTACGAGCAGTACTTC
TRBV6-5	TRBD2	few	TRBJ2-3	CASSMTSGVPDTQYF	TGTGCCAGCAGTATGACTAGCGGGGTTCCAGATACGCAGTATTTT
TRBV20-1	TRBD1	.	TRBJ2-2	CSALHGTGRTGELFF	TGCAGTGCTCTCCATGGGACAGGGCGGACCGGGGAGCTGTTTTTT
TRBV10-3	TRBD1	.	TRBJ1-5	CAISEITGGAQPQHF	TGTGCCATCAGTGAGATAACAGGGGGGGCCCAGCCCCAGCATTTT
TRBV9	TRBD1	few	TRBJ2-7	CASSPRTGGEQYF	TGTGCCAGCAGCCCCCGGACAGGAGGCGAGCAGTACTTC
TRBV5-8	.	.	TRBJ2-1	CASSARDWGQFF	TGTGCCAGCAGCGCCCGGGACTGGGGGCAGTTCTTC
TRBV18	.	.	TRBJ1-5	CASSPPNSLGNQPQHF	TGTGCCAGCTCACCACCGAACAGTCTGGGTAATCAGCCCCAGCATTTT
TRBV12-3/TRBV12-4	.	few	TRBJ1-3	CASSITGTGNTIYF	TGTGCCAGCAGCATTACAGGGACAGGAAACACCATATATTTT
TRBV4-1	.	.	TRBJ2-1	CASSQNAGTYNEQFF	TGCGCCAGCAGCCAGAATGCTGGGACGTACAATGAGCAGTTCTTC
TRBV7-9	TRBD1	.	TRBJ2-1	CASIPGQGYNEQFF	TGTGCCAGCATCCCGGGACAGGGTTACAATGAGCAGTTCTTC
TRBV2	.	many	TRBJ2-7	CASSRDNRNEQYF	TGTGCCAGCAGTCGGGACAACCGCAACGAGCAGTACTTC
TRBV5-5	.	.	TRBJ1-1	CASSLDPKGSEAFF	TGTGCCAGCAGCTTGGATCCCAAGGGGAGTGAAGCTTTCTTT
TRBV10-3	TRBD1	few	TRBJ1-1	CAIGNRDSRNTEAFF	TGTGCCATCGGGAACCGGGACAGCCGGAACACTGAAGCTTTCTTT
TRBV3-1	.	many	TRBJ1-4	CASSLQATNEKLFF	TGTGCCAGCAGCTTACAGGCAACTAATGAAAAACTGTTTTTT
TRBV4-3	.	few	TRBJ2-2	CASSQVSLGQGSTGELFF	TGCGCCAGCAGCCAAGTATCATTAGGGCAGGGAAGCACCGGGGAGCTGTTTTTT
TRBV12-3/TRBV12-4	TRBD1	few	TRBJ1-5	CASSSGGNSNQPQHF	TGTGCCAGCAGTTCAGGGGGTAATAGCAATCAGCCCCAGCATTTT
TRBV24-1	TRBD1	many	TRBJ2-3	CATSDPGTGGADTQYF	TGTGCCACCAGTGACCCCGGGACAGGGGGCGCAGATACGCAGTATTTT
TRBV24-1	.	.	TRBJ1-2	CATSDFNYGYTF	TGTGCCACCAGTGATTTTAACTATGGCTACACCTTC
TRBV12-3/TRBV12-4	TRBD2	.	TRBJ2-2	CASSPPGLAGIGTGELFF	TGTGCCAGCAGTCCCCCGGGACTAGCGGGAATCGGCACCGGGGAGCTGTTTTTT
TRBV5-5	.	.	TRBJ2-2	CASSFLIGRTGELFF	TGTGCCAGCAGCTTTTTGATTGGACGAACCGGGGAGCTGTTTTTT
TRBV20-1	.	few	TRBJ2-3	CSARGSMGGFTDTQYF	TGCAGTGCTAGAGGCTCCATGGGGGGATTCACAGATACGCAGTATTTT
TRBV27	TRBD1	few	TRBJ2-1	CASRKGQGNYNEQFF	TGTGCCAGCAGGAAAGGACAGGGCAACTACAATGAGCAGTTCTTC
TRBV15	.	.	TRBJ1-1	CATSNEVNTEAFF	TGTGCCACCAGCAATGAGGTGAACACTGAAGCTTTCTTT
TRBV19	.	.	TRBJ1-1	CASIMRVGTEAFF	TGTGCCAGTATAATGAGGGTCGGGACTGAAGCTTTCTTT
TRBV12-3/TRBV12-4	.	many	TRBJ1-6	CASSLRGGGGHNSPLHF	TGTGCCAGCAGTTTACGGGGGGGAGGGGGGCATAATTCACCCCTCCACTTT
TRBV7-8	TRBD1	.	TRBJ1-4	CASSHPGQGNEKLFF	TGTGCCAGCAGCCACCCTGGACAGGGGAATGAAAAACTGTTTTTT
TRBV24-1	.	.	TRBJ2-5	CATSDRVTQETQYF	TGTGCCACCAGTGATCGGGTGACCCAAGAGACCCAGTACTTC
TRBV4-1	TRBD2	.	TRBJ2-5	CASSQDPTSGGATQYF	TGCGCCAGCAGCCAAGATCCAACTAGCGGGGGGGCGACCCAGTACTTC
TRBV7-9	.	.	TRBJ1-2	CASSPETGNYGYTF	TGTGCCAGCAGCCCAGAGACGGGTAACTATGGCTACACCTTC
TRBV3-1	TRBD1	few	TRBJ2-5	CASSRQGPAETQYF	TGTGCCAGCAGCCGACAGGGGCCCGCGGAGACCCAGTACTTC
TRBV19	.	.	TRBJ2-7	CASSPVVGYSYEQYF	TGTGCCAGTAGTCCAGTCGTTGGGTACTCCTACGAGCAGTACTTC
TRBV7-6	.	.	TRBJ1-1	CASSLGEGLNTEAFF	TGTGCCAGCAGCTTAGGCGAGGGATTGAACACTGAAGCTTTCTTT
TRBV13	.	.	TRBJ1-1	CASNSGEKKTEAFF	TGTGCCAGCAATTCAGGGGAGAAGAAAACTGAAGCTTTCTTT
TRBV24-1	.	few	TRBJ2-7	CATSLGSHEQYF	TGTGCCACCAGTCTAGGGAGCCACGAGCAGTACTTC
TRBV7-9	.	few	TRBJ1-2	CASSLGQEPLDGYTF	TGTGCCAGCAGCTTAGGACAGGAACCTCTCGATGGCTACACCTTC
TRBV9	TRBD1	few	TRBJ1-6	CASSPGQGRGSPLHF	TGTGCCAGCAGCCCCGGACAGGGAAGAGGTTCACCCCTCCACTTT
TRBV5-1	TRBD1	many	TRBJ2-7	CASSTGTGVYEQYF	TGCGCCAGCAGCACCGGGACAGGGGTATACGAGCAGTACTTC
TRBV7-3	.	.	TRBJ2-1	CASSLYLGAYNEQFF	TGTGCCAGCAGCCTATATCTCGGGGCGTATAATGAGCAGTTCTTC
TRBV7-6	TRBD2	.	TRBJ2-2	CASSLVAGGTATGELFF	TGTGCCAGCAGCTTAGTGGCGGGGGGGACCGCCACCGGGGAGCTGTTTTTT
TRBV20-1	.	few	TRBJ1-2	CSARVSVTHQLNYGYTF	TGCAGTGCTAGAGTTTCAGTGACCCACCAGCTTAACTATGGCTACACCTTC
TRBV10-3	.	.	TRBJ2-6	CAISEGDYGANVLTF	TGTGCCATCAGTGAAGGGGATTATGGGGCCAACGTCCTGACTTTC
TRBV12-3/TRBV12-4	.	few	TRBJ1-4	CASSRQGNTNEKLFF	TGTGCCAGCAGTCGTCAGGGTAATACTAATGAAAAACTGTTTTTT
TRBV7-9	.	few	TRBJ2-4	CASSQKNIQYF	TGTGCCAGCAGTCAGAAAAACATTCAGTACTTC
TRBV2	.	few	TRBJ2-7	CASSELLAETYEQYF	TGTGCCAGCAGTGAATTACTAGCCGAAACCTACGAGCAGTACTTC
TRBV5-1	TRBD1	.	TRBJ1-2	CASSLVSAGGGYTF	TGCGCCAGCAGCTTGGTGTCGGCAGGGGGTGGCTACACCTTC
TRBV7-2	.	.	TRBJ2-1	CASEGGVEQFF	TGTGCCAGTGAGGGGGGAGTCGAGCAGTTCTTC